The next 21 T cell receptor beta chains were all read from a single sample in a study of beta chain features in type 1 diabetes. TCRB transcripts that were expressed got sequenced, as all of the isolated RNA had been reverse transcribed. This table comes from immunoSEQ multiplex PCR, and its TCRdb copy is limited to in-frame clones, with some not included. This table holds over 350,000 clones, roughly 16% found once. What was sequenced was naive CD4+ T cells from blood. The origin of the receptors is a young woman in good health.

For this clone: Different DNA sequences within this sample yield the same CDR3. The CDR3 sequence is CASSLRLAGGGETQYF. CDR3 DNA: TGTGCCAGCAGCTTAAGGCTAGCGGGAGGGGGGGAGACCCAGTACTTC. The V gene is TRBV7-2, the J gene TRBJ2-5; 12 bases map to TRBD2. V shed 2 bases, J shed 5 bases, and the junction held 6 bases outside the gene matches. Germline V gives CDR1 SGHTA, CDR2 FQGNSA. CDR3 length: 16 amino acids. The full variable domain, its missing parts supplied by reference TRBV7-2 and TRBJ2-5, is GAGVSQSPSNKVTEKGKDVELRCDPISGHTALYWYRQSLGQGLEFLIYFQGNSAPDKSGLPSDRFSAERTGGSVSTLTIQRTQQEDSAVYLCASSLRLAGGGETQYFGPGTRLLVL.

The chain combines TRBV30 with TRBJ2-4; the match to TRBD1 covers 9 bases. The V gene's germline CDR1 is GTSNPN and CDR2 SVGIG (reference sequence). With V trimmed by 3 bases and J by 8 bases, 5 bases remained unmatched. There are 13 residues in the CDR3. The CDR3 spells CAWRGQGGDIQYF. CDR3 nucleotides: TGTGCCTGGAGGGGACAGGGTGGAGACATTCAGTACTTC.

This chain connects TRBV12-5 to TRBJ2-4; D is perhaps TRBD2 (5 bases). CDR1 LGHNT and CDR2 FRNRAP come from the germline V gene. This CDR3 region has 14 residues. Deletions cut 6 bases from V and 4 bases from J, with 13 bases between. CDR3 DNA: TGTGCTAGTGGCCCTCGGGGAACTAAAAACATTCAGTACTTC. Its translation: CASGPRGTKNIQYF.

V and J are TRBV5-1 and TRBJ2-3; D not resolved. V was clipped by 0 bases and J by 2 bases, with 4 bases between them. This CDR3 is 13 amino acids long. CDR1 and CDR2 (germline): SGHRS, YFSETQ. The CDR3 DNA reads TGCGCCAGCAGCTTGGCCCACACAGATACGCAGTATTTT. This codes for CASSLAHTDTQYF.

This clone showed up just once. The rearrangement links TRBV5-1 to TRBJ2-2; maybe TRBD1 (5 bases). The CDR3 runs to 15 residues. Trimming left V 2 bases short and J 4 bases short, with 12 bases between. Germline CDR1 and CDR2: SGHRS and YFSETQ. The CDR3 protein is CASSLGQGLTGELFF. The CDR3 region has the DNA TGCGCCAGCAGCTTAGGGCAGGGCCTCACCGGGGAGCTGTTTTTT.

The V and J genes are TRBV25-1 and TRBJ2-7; the D gene is possibly TRBD1 (5 bases). CDR3 length equals 12 residues. The ends were cut back, 7 bases at V and 2 bases at J, with 9 bases in the middle. Germline V gene lookup returns CDR1 MGHDK and CDR2 SYGVNS. CDR3 nucleotide sequence: TGTGCCAGCACAGGGTTTACCTACGAGCAGTACTTC. As protein: CASTGFTYEQYF.

In this sample, this clone turned up a few times. The rearrangement uses TRBV7-9 and TRBJ2-7; the D is unclear. The CDR3 consists of 11 residues. V was trimmed by 3 bases and J by 6 bases, leaving 6 bases between them. Germline CDR1 is SEHNR and CDR2 is FQNEAQ (reference sequence). The CDR3 loop is CASSFSFEQYF. The DNA for the CDR3 is TGTGCCAGCAGCTTTTCGTTCGAGCAGTACTTC.

Written as DNA, the CDR3 is TGCGCCAGCAGCCAGACCTACCTCCGGGACAGTTTGGTTGAGCAGTACTTC. This translates into CASSQTYLRDSLVEQYF. The gene calls are TRBV4-1 and TRBJ2-7, with TRBD1 matching over 7 bases. Germline V CDR1 and CDR2: MGHRA, YSYEKL. The J segment lost 7 bases and the V segment lost 3 bases, leaving 18 bases of the junction unmatched. The CDR3 totals 17 residues.

V gene TRBV7-9 combines with J gene TRBJ2-3; D ambiguous. Germline CDR1 reads SEHNR; CDR2 reads FQNEAQ (reference sequence). The CDR3 consists of 13 residues. Between the trimmed V and J ends, which lost 5 bases and 2 bases, there was a span of 8 bases. In DNA, the CDR3 is TGTGCCAGCAGCCTAACCCCCACAGATACGCAGTATTTT. This encodes CASSLTPTDTQYF.

The rearrangement joins TRBV29-1 to TRBJ1-1; D may be TRBD1 (5 bases). Per the germline V gene, CDR1 is SQVTM and CDR2 is ANQGSEA. Trimming pared 3 bases from V and 11 bases from J, leaving 16 bases between. The CDR3 has 12 residues. The CDR3 loop reads CSVDSTGVWAFF. The DNA for the CDR3 is TGCAGCGTTGATAGTACAGGAGTGTGGGCTTTCTTT. Full variable domain (rest looked up from reference TRBV29-1 and TRBJ1-1): SAVISQKPSRDICQRGTSLTIQCQVDSQVTMMFWYRQQPGQSLTLIATANQGSEATYESGFVIDKFPISRPNLTFSTLTVSNMSPEDSSIYLCSVDSTGVWAFFGQGTRLTVV.

This chain joins TRBV25-1 and TRBJ2-2, with D tentatively TRBD2 (6 bases). The CDR3 is 15 residues long. Germline V gene lookup returns CDR1 MGHDK and CDR2 SYGVNS. The V gene lost 5 bases and the J gene lost 0 bases, with 10 bases spanning the gap. The CDR3 region is CASSKWEANTGELFF. In DNA, the CDR3 is TGTGCCAGCAGTAAGTGGGAGGCGAACACCGGGGAGCTGTTTTTT.

The chain links TRBV23-1 to TRBJ2-1; 7 bases are shared with TRBD2. TRBV23-1 is flagged as an ORF with uncertain function. The V gene end was trimmed by 3 bases and the J gene end by 1 base; junction bases not matched to a gene: 3. The CDR3 length is 15 residues. CDR3 loop: CASSQWRESYNEQFF. CDR3 coding DNA: TGCGCCAGCAGTCAGTGGCGGGAGTCCTACAATGAGCAGTTCTTC.

The genes are TRBV2 and TRBJ2-3, with 8 bases matching TRBD1. The CDR3 sequence is 15 residues long. Germline trimming cut 7 bases from V and 1 base from J; bases unmatched to any gene: 7. The germline V gene encodes CDR1 SNHLY and CDR2 FYNNEI. CDR3 coding DNA: TGTGCCAGCACTCCAGGGGGCGCGGGCACAGATACGCAGTATTTT. The encoded protein is CASTPGGAGTDTQYF.

The chain couples TRBV28 to TRBJ2-7; 11 bases agree with TRBD1. After removal of 6 bases from V and 7 bases from J, the junction contained 11 bases not matched to a gene. CDR3 length equals 15 residues. Germline CDR1 reads MDHEN; CDR2 reads SYDVKM. The CDR3 DNA reads TGTGCCAGCAGGGGACAGGGGGAACTATCGGGAGAGCAGTACTTC. Its protein product is CASRGQGELSGEQYF.

DNA for the CDR3: TGTGCCAGCAGTTCCGGACTAGCGGGAAACACAGATACGCAGTATTTT. It translates to CASSSGLAGNTDTQYF. This chain uses TRBV6-6 with TRBJ2-3; 12 nucleotides line up with TRBD2. This CDR3 is built from 16 residues. The germline V gene encodes CDR1 MNHNY and CDR2 SVGAGI (reference sequence). The V and J ends lost 4 bases and 2 bases, in that order; junction bases with no gene match: 4.

This sequence joins TRBV5-1 and TRBJ2-1; 10 nucleotides match TRBD1. V shed 0 bases, J shed 4 bases, and the junction held 4 bases outside the gene matches. The CDR3 loop spans 16 amino acids. Germline-derived CDR1 and CDR2 are SGHRS and YFSETQ. CDR3 protein: CASSLGTGGLYNEQFF. In nucleotides, the CDR3 is TGCGCCAGCAGCTTGGGGACAGGGGGTCTATACAATGAGCAGTTCTTC.

As for this clone: Other DNA sequences from this sample encode an identical CDR3 as well. The chain carries TRBV28 and TRBJ2-7; the D gene is possibly TRBD1 (5 bases). Trimming took off 2 bases at V and 3 bases at J, with 5 bases between the two ends. This CDR3 region has 12 residues. Germline values: CDR1 MDHEN, CDR2 SYDVKM. CDR3 bases: TGTGCCAGCAGTTTACAGGGCTACGAGCAGTACTTC. Amino acids: CASSLQGYEQYF.

The chain links TRBV28 to TRBJ2-7, with D possibly being TRBD1 (6 bases). CDR3 length: 11 residues. The V gene lost 11 bases and the J gene lost 7 bases, with 15 bases spanning the gap. Germline values: CDR1 MDHEN, CDR2 SYDVKM. The CDR3: CASAQGWEQYF. CDR3 DNA: TGTGCCTCCGCCCAGGGGTGGGAGCAGTACTTC.

The sample holds a few counts of this clone. This chain joins TRBV7-9 and TRBJ2-5; no definite D call. This CDR3 is 11 amino acids long. The V and J ends lost 5 bases and 5 bases respectively, with 6 bases between them. Per germline, CDR1 SEHNR and CDR2 FQNEAQ (reference sequence). CDR3 protein: CASSRRETQYF. In DNA form, the CDR3 reads TGTGCCAGCAGCCGTCGGGAGACCCAGTACTTC.

There are a few counts of this clone. This rearrangement joins TRBV18 to TRBJ1-1, with D tentatively TRBD1 (6 bases). Germline V gene sequence: CDR1 KGHSH, CDR2 LQKENI. V was trimmed by 3 bases and J by 0 bases, leaving 17 bases between them. This CDR3 has 17 amino acids. The CDR3 region is CASSPPGVQGMNTEAFF. The CDR3 DNA sequence: TGTGCCAGCTCACCCCCAGGGGTACAGGGCATGAACACTGAAGCTTTCTTT.

The CDR3 DNA follows: TGCAGTGCTACCCCTTATTACGAGCAGTACTTC. Encoded protein: CSATPYYEQYF. J is TRBJ2-7 and V is TRBV20-1; no firm D call. Germline CDR1 is DFQATT and CDR2 is SNEGSKA (reference sequence). The CDR3 length is 11 residues. V lost 4 bases and J lost 4, with 8 bases in between.